The 17 T cell receptor beta chains below were found in one sample sequenced in a study of T cells after yellow fever vaccination. MiXCR, applied by TCRdb to the 5' RACE reads, yields one record per CDR3 protein. Here the sample spans 45,000 to 65,000 distinct CDR3 sequences, around 6.7% being singletons. Sequenced material: CD8+ T cells not binding an NS4B(214-222) dextramer, sorted from PBMCs, taken roughly 47 days after the first yellow fever vaccination. The receptors here all came from a man younger than 35 who received the YFV17D yellow fever vaccine.

This clonotype came up many times. The chain recombines TRBV12-3 or TRBV12-4 with TRBJ1-5; TRBD1 is a possible D gene (5 bases). V was trimmed by 6 bases and J by 0 bases, leaving 12 bases between them. The CDR3 is 15 residues long. CDR3 protein: CASSSGTVSNQPQHF. The CDR3 bases are TGTGCCAGCAGCTCCGGGACGGTTAGCAATCAGCCCCAGCATTTT.

J is TRBJ1-6 and V is TRBV4-1; possibly TRBD1 for D (6 bases). Germline CDR1 reads MGHRA; CDR2 reads YSYEKL. The CDR3 has 15 residues. V was cut by 5 bases and J by 5 bases, with 13 bases left in between. The CDR3 DNA follows: TGCGCCAGCAGCTACCGGGACACTCATAATTCACCCCTCCACTTT. Translated, it gives CASSYRDTHNSPLHF.

In its sample, this clonotype was seen many times. This chain uses TRBV6-2 or TRBV6-3 with TRBJ2-5; D may be TRBD1 (5 bases). The length of the CDR3 is 15 residues. V gave up 5 bases and J gave up 5 bases, with 18 bases separating them. CDR1 is MNHEY and CDR2 is SVGEGT in the germline V gene. The CDR3 DNA reads TGTGCCAGCAGTCAGTCATCGCAGGGTTTGGAGACCCAGTACTTC. Translation gives CASSQSSQGLETQYF.

This clonotype was recorded at least ten times. This chain joins TRBV6-5 and TRBJ1-1; D is perhaps TRBD1 (6 bases). The CDR3 is 17 amino acids. V dropped 0 bases and J dropped 1 base, with 15 bases sitting between them. Germline CDR1 is MNHEY and CDR2 is SVGAGI. In DNA form, the CDR3 reads TGTGCCAGCAGTTACTCTCCTCCGCCGGGACAGAACACTGAAGCTTTCTTT. Its translation is CASSYSPPPGQNTEAFF.

This clonotype was detected ten times or more. The V and J genes are TRBV30 and TRBJ2-1; D gene ambiguous. The CDR3 has 12 residues. V was clipped by 3 bases and J by 6 bases, with 9 bases between them. The V gene's germline CDR1 is GTSNPN and CDR2 SVGIG (reference sequence). The CDR3 bases are TGTGCCTGGAGCCGGGTCATCAATGAGCAGTTCTTC. Its protein product is CAWSRVINEQFF.

This clonotype has a handful of counts. The V and J genes are TRBV5-1 and TRBJ2-3; D uncertain. Deletions cut 1 base from V and 2 bases from J, with 11 bases between. The CDR3 totals 15 residues. CDR1 SGHRS and CDR2 YFSETQ come from the germline V gene. CDR3 sequence (DNA): TGCGCCAGCAGCTTGAGGCCGAAAATCACAGATACGCAGTATTTT. Translated: CASSLRPKITDTQYF.

The chain has TRBV29-1 and TRBJ2-5, with D uncertain. V lost 2 bases to trimming and J lost 4 bases, with 2 bases between them. This CDR3 comprises 10 residues. Germline CDR1 and CDR2: SQVTM and ANQGSEA. DNA for the CDR3: TGCAGCGTTGAAAGAGAGACCCAGTACTTC. Translated, it gives CSVERETQYF.

This clonotype was observed many times. The V and J genes are TRBV5-4 and TRBJ1-1, with D possibly being TRBD1 (5 bases). The CDR3 runs 15 residues. V was clipped by 0 bases and J by 1 base, with 10 bases between them. Germline-derived CDR1 and CDR2 are SGHNT and YYREEE (reference sequence). CDR3: CASSLAQGRNTEAFF. CDR3 DNA: TGTGCCAGCAGCTTGGCGCAGGGAAGGAACACTGAAGCTTTCTTT.

This chain joins TRBV27 and TRBJ2-5, with no clear D. V was clipped by 5 bases and J by 5 bases, with 15 bases between them. The germline gives CDR1 MNHEY, CDR2 SMNVEV (reference sequence). The CDR3 is 14 residues long. The CDR3 DNA sequence: TGTGCCAGCAGTCTCGTTCCGGATGATGAGACCCAGTACTTC. Protein: CASSLVPDDETQYF.

This clonotype was recorded at least ten times. This chain links TRBV5-5 with TRBJ2-2; D possibly corresponds to TRBD1 (7 bases). V was shortened by 5 bases and J by 3 bases, with 14 bases between the two germline ends. There are 15 residues in the CDR3. Germline loops: CDR1 SGHKS, CDR2 YYEKEE (reference sequence). The CDR3 DNA is TGTGCCAGCAGGGTCGGAGGGGGCGACACCGGGGAGCTGTTTTTT. Translating gives CASRVGGGDTGELFF. The full variable domain, completed using reference TRBV5-5 and TRBJ2-2, is DAGVTQSPTHLIKTRGQQVTLRCSPISGHKSVSWYQQVLGQGPQFIFQYYEKEERGRGNFPDRFSARQFPNYSSELNVNALLLGDSALYLCASRVGGGDTGELFFGEGSRLTVL.

This clonotype was detected only a few times. The chain is built from TRBV5-1 and TRBJ1-6, with TRBD1 identical over 8 bases. After removal of 0 bases from V and 9 bases from J, the junction contained 14 bases not matched to a gene. Germline V lookup: CDR1 SGHRS, CDR2 YFSETQ. The CDR3 has 18 residues. DNA of the CDR3: TGCGCCAGCAGCTTGGACATGACCACGGGACAGGCTAGTTCACCCCTCCACTTT. It yields the protein CASSLDMTTGQASSPLHF.

This clonotype was counted ten times or more. The chain joins TRBV7-9 to TRBJ2-2; D might be TRBD2 (5 bases). V was clipped by 4 bases and J by 1 base, with 16 bases between them. The CDR3 has 17 residues. Germline V CDR1 and CDR2: SEHNR, FQNEAQ (reference sequence). The DNA for the CDR3 is TGTGCCAGCAGCTATCCCGCCAGCGGCCAGAACACCGGGGAGCTGTTTTTT. Its protein is CASSYPASGQNTGELFF.

This clonotype was picked up many times. This rearrangement joins TRBV15 to TRBJ2-1, with D tentatively TRBD1 (5 bases). Germline values: CDR1 LNHNV, CDR2 YYDKDF (reference sequence). Trimming removed 5 bases from V and 5 bases from J, with 16 bases in between. The CDR3 has 15 amino acids. The CDR3 DNA reads as TGTGCCACCAGCGGAAGACAGATCCTTAACAATGAGCAGTTCTTC. Amino acids: CATSGRQILNNEQFF.

This clonotype showed up many times. The chain combines TRBV7-6 with TRBJ2-2; D is unresolved. The CDR3 is 14 residues long. V was clipped by 0 bases and J by 4 bases, with 6 bases between them. Per the germline V gene, CDR1 is SGHVS and CDR2 is FNYEAQ. CDR3 nucleotides: TGTGCCAGCAGCTTAGCGCTGGGCACCGGGGAGCTGTTTTTT. Its protein product is CASSLALGTGELFF.

In its sample, this clonotype was seen many times. V gene TRBV20-1 combines with J gene TRBJ2-2; 8 bases are shared with TRBD2. V was pared by 6 bases and J by 1 base, with 10 bases of the junction left unmatched. CDR3 size: 16 residues. CDR1 and CDR2 (germline): DFQATT, SNEGSKA (reference sequence). The CDR3 loop reads CSAFSGDVGNTGELFF. DNA for the CDR3: TGCAGTGCCTTTAGCGGGGACGTGGGGAACACCGGGGAGCTGTTTTTT.

This clonotype showed up many times. The chain is built from TRBV7-2 and TRBJ2-5, with TRBD2 as a possible D gene (6 bases). V was pared by 2 bases and J by 1 base, with 8 bases between. The CDR3 is 14 amino acids. Germline V lookup: CDR1 SGHTA, CDR2 FQGNSA. Here the CDR3 DNA reads TGTGCCAGCAGCTTATGGCGGGGCCAAGAGACCCAGTACTTC. It translates to CASSLWRGQETQYF.

The gene calls are TRBV7-8 and TRBJ2-7; no definite D call. CDR3 length: 15 amino acids. V shed 2 bases and J shed 3 bases, with 14 bases lying between them. Germline values: CDR1 SGHVS, CDR2 FQNEAQ. The CDR3 nucleotides read TGTGCCAGCAGCTTACGCGGATTACTGGGCTACGAGCAGTACGTC. This gives the protein CASSLRGLLGYEQYV.